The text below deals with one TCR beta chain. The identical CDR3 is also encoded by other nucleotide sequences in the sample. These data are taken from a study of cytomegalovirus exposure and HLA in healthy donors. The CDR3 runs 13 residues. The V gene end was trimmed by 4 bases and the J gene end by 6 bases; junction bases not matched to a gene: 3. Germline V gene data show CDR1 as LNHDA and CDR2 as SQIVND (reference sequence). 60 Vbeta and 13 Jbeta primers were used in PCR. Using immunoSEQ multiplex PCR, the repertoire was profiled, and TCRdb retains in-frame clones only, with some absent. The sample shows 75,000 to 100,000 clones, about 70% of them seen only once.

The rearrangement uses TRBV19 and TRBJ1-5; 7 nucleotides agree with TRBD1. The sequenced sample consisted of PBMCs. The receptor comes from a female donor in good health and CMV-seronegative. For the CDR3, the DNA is TGTGCCAGTAGTAGACAGGGTACTCAGCCCCAGCATTTT. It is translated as CASSRQGTQPQHF. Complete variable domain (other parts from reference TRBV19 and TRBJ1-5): DGGITQSPKYLFRKEGQNVTLSCEQNLNHDAMYWYRQDPGQGLRLIYYSQIVNDFQKGDIAEGYSVSREKKESFPLTVTSAQKNPTAFYLCASSRQGTQPQHFGDGTRLSIL.